Below, 7 T cell receptor beta chains from the same sample are listed, as sequenced in a study of OX40 agonist ivuxolimab in advanced cancers. Data came from immunoSEQ multiplex PCR; TCRdb stores just in-frame clones and leaves some out. The table shows 74,000 or so clones, with approximately 86% occurring only once. The source material was CD4+ or CD8+ T cells sorted from blood, sampled in a trial of the OX40 agonist ivuxolimab. These receptor sequences come from an adult with an advanced solid tumor such as melanoma, head and neck, liver or kidney cancer.

Only one count was recorded for this clone. The chain employs TRBV9 and TRBJ2-5, with 11 bases that match TRBD2. Trimming at V came to 6 bases and at J to 4 bases, leaving 5 bases not matched to a gene. Per germline, CDR1 SGDLS and CDR2 YYNGEE. The CDR3 consists of 14 residues. In DNA form, the CDR3 reads TGTGCCAGCACCCTAGCGGGAGGACCAGAGACCCAGTACTTC. Encoded protein: CASTLAGGPETQYF.

In DNA form, the CDR3 reads TGTGCCAGCAGTTTATTACTGATATCGGGGGACTATGGCTACACCTTC. Its protein product is CASSLLLISGDYGYTF. The rearrangement joins TRBV28 to TRBJ1-2; D might be TRBD1 (5 bases). The germline gives CDR1 MDHEN, CDR2 SYDVKM. V lost 1 base to trimming and J lost 3 bases, with 15 bases between them. This CDR3 has 16 amino acids.

V and J are TRBV7-2 and TRBJ2-1, with TRBD1 matching 7 bases. Germline V gives CDR1 SGHTA, CDR2 FQGNSA. Trimming removed 5 bases from V and 8 bases from J; junction bases left unmatched: 6. CDR3 length equals 13 residues. The CDR3 nucleotides are TGTGCCAGCAGCATCCGCCAGGGGGATGAGCAGTTCTTC. Translating it yields CASSIRQGDEQFF.

The chain recombines TRBV10-3 with TRBJ2-7, with 8 bases matching TRBD1. CDR1 and CDR2 from the germline V gene are ENHRY and SYGVKD. The CDR3 covers 14 residues. The V and J ends lost 10 bases and 1 base, in that order; junction bases with no gene match: 9. The DNA for the CDR3 is TGTGCCACCACCGGGACAGGCAGTTCCTACGAGCAGTACTTC. Translating gives CATTGTGSSYEQYF.

V usage is TRBV28 and J usage is TRBJ2-7; 7 nucleotides agree with TRBD1. CDR1 and CDR2 from the germline V gene are MDHEN and SYDVKM. The CDR3 is 20 amino acids. Losses at the gene ends were 3 bases for V and 0 bases for J; bases not matched to a gene: 20. CDR3 residues: CASSFELRQVLGGSSYEQYF. CDR3 sequence (DNA): TGTGCCAGCAGTTTTGAGTTGAGACAGGTACTAGGGGGCTCCTCCTACGAGCAGTACTTC.

V usage is TRBV4-2 and J usage is TRBJ2-7, with TRBD2 as a possible D gene (5 bases). Germline CDR1 and CDR2: LGHNA and YNFKEQ. V was pared by 1 base and J by 3 bases, with 7 bases between. The CDR3 spans 13 residues. CDR3 nucleotide sequence: TGTGCCAGCAGCCAAGCGGGGAGCTACGAGCAGTACTTC. This codes for CASSQAGSYEQYF.

The chain carries TRBV5-6 and TRBJ1-2; D gene uncertain. Deletions cut 4 bases from V and 5 bases from J, with 15 bases between. Germline V lookup: CDR1 SGHDT, CDR2 YYEEEE. The CDR3 has 14 residues. The DNA for the CDR3 is TGTGCCAGCAGCCTGGGGAGACCCGAATATGGCTACACCTTC. It specifies CASSLGRPEYGYTF.